A single sample gave rise to the 14 T cell receptor beta chains below, sequenced in a study of shared clonotypes between healthy human individuals. Assay: immunoSEQ multiplex PCR; the TCRdb copy retains only in-frame clones and omits some. The sample yields fewer than 800,000 clones, just over 90% seen once. Cells designated naive CD8 were CD45RO-negative and were positively selected for CCR7, with terminally differentiated effector memory CD45RA+ cells excluded. The sequencing input was naive CD8+ T cells sorted from blood. The receptors here all came from a man younger than 40 in good health.

This chain connects TRBV11-2 to TRBJ2-5; a weak D match, TRBD2 (5 bases). The CDR3 runs to 16 residues. Germline values: CDR1 SGHAT, CDR2 FQNNGV. Trimming cost V 1 base and J 3 bases, with 15 bases left between them. The CDR3 region has the DNA TGTGCCAGCAGCTTAGTGTCGTCTACTAGGGAAGAGACCCAGTACTTC. This codes for CASSLVSSTREETQYF.

The V and J genes are TRBV7-2 and TRBJ2-3, with D perhaps matching TRBD2 (6 bases). The CDR3 has 17 residues. The germline CDR1 and CDR2 sequences are SGHTA and FQGNSA. Trimming left V 5 bases short and J 0 bases short, with 18 bases between. The CDR3 sequence is CASSPGSRGTSTDTQYF. As DNA, the CDR3 is TGTGCCAGCAGCCCCGGATCGCGCGGGACTAGCACAGATACGCAGTATTTT. The variable domain in full, completed from reference TRBV7-2 and TRBJ2-3, reads GAGVSQSPSNKVTEKGKDVELRCDPISGHTALYWYRQSLGQGLEFLIYFQGNSAPDKSGLPSDRFSAERTGGSVSTLTIQRTQQEDSAVYLCASSPGSRGTSTDTQYFGPGTRLTVL.

The genes are TRBV7-8 and TRBJ2-2; D is unclear. V lost 4 bases, J lost 5 bases, and 8 bases lay in between. CDR1 is SGHVS, CDR2 FQNEAQ, per germline. CDR3 length: 13 residues. The CDR3: CASSSWETGELFF. DNA for the CDR3: TGTGCCAGCAGCTCCTGGGAAACCGGGGAGCTGTTTTTT.

This CDR3 reads CASSPSGRTYKGDTQYF. CDR3 sequence (DNA): TGTGCCAGCAGCCCGAGCGGGAGGACCTACAAAGGCGATACGCAGTATTTT. V is TRBV27 and J is TRBJ2-3; 9 nucleotides agree with TRBD2. Germline assignment: CDR1 MNHEY and CDR2 SMNVEV (reference sequence). J lost 6 bases, V lost 6 bases, and 16 bases had no gene match. This CDR3 comprises 17 residues.

Comment on this clone: Other DNA sequences in this sample translate to the same CDR3. The chain combines TRBV9 with TRBJ2-7; D is uncertain. The CDR3 contains 13 residues. From germline, CDR1 is SGDLS and CDR2 YYNGEE. V gave up 0 bases and J gave up 0 bases, with 4 bases separating them. Here the CDR3 DNA reads TGTGCCAGCAGCGTAGCGAGCTCCTACGAGCAGTACTTC. This codes for CASSVASSYEQYF. Looking up the rest from reference TRBV9 and TRBJ2-7 gives the full variable domain: DSGVTQTPKHLITATGQRVTLRCSPRSGDLSVYWYQQSLDQGLQFLIQYYNGEERAKGNILERFSAQQFPDLHSELNLSSLELGDSALYFCASSVASSYEQYFGPGTRLTVT.

This clone was observed a single time. The chain links TRBV28 to TRBJ1-1; D gene uncertain. The ends were cut back, 3 bases at V and 1 base at J, with 12 bases in the middle. The CDR3 has 15 residues. Germline-derived CDR1 and CDR2 are MDHEN and SYDVKM. The CDR3 protein is CASSLLAGPNTEAFF. The CDR3 DNA is TGTGCCAGCAGTTTGCTGGCCGGCCCGAACACTGAAGCTTTCTTT.

This clone was seen only once. This chain uses TRBV7-3 with TRBJ2-1, with 14 bases lining up with TRBD2. Per the germline V gene, CDR1 is SGHTA and CDR2 is FQGTGA. There are 15 residues in the CDR3. V was pared by 5 bases and J by 8 bases, with 5 bases of the junction left unmatched. The CDR3 bases are TGTGCCAGCAGCCCAGGGACTAGCGGGAGCGATGAGCAGTTCTTC. Its protein is CASSPGTSGSDEQFF.

V usage is TRBV5-1 and J usage is TRBJ1-4; no firm D call. The V gene's germline CDR1 is SGHRS and CDR2 YFSETQ. Trimming removed 0 bases at V and 0 bases at J, with 6 bases between. CDR3 length: 15 residues. The CDR3: CASSLAQATNEKLFF. The CDR3 nucleotides read TGCGCCAGCAGCTTGGCCCAGGCAACTAATGAAAAACTGTTTTTT.

This clone occurred once. The chain combines TRBV2 with TRBJ2-2; no reliable D call. From germline, CDR1 is SNHLY and CDR2 FYNNEI. This CDR3 is built from 12 residues. The germline V and J ends were trimmed by 6 bases and 4 bases, with 6 bases remaining between them. CDR3 coding DNA: TGTGCCAGCAGACAGACCACCGGGGAGCTGTTTTTT. This codes for CASRQTTGELFF.

In nucleotides, the CDR3 is TGTGCCAGCAGTGTGAACCGGGACAGGGTTTCGGGTACGGCTAATGAAAAACTGTTTTTT. Residues: CASSVNRDRVSGTANEKLFF. The J gene is TRBJ1-4, the V gene TRBV28; 9 nucleotides agree with TRBD1. Germline V gene sequence: CDR1 MDHEN, CDR2 SYDVKM. The CDR3 has 20 residues. V trimming: 5 bases; J trimming: 3 bases; junction bases outside the gene matches: 19.

This clone was recorded once. The chain combines TRBV15 with TRBJ2-7; unclear D gene. The CDR3 contains 14 residues. Trimming removed 1 base from V and 2 bases from J, with 9 bases in between. Germline values: CDR1 LNHNV, CDR2 YYDKDF (reference sequence). CDR3 loop: CATSRAGPAYEQYF. Written as DNA, the CDR3 is TGTGCCACCAGCAGAGCTGGGCCGGCCTACGAGCAGTACTTC.

V is TRBV7-9 and J is TRBJ2-7, with 7 bases identical to TRBD1. Germline CDR1 is SEHNR and CDR2 is FQNEAQ (reference sequence). This CDR3 has 14 amino acids. V trimming: 5 bases; J trimming: 3 bases; junction bases outside the gene matches: 7. The CDR3 nucleotides are TGTGCCAGCAGCCACCCGGGACAGCGCTACGAGCAGTACTTC. This gives the protein CASSHPGQRYEQYF. Filled out from reference TRBV7-9 and TRBJ2-7, the complete variable domain reads DTGVSQNPRHKITKRGQNVTFRCDPISEHNRLYWYRQTLGQGPEFLTYFQNEAQLEKSRLLSDRFSAERPKGSFSTLEIQRTEQGDSAMYLCASSHPGQRYEQYFGPGTRLTVT.

The V and J genes are TRBV9 and TRBJ2-2; tentatively, D is TRBD1 or TRBD2 (5 bases each). Trimming stripped 0 bases from V and 1 base from J, with 7 bases between. Per germline, CDR1 SGDLS and CDR2 YYNGEE. The CDR3 has 15 amino acids. The CDR3 nucleotides read TGTGCCAGCAGCGTAGGGGGGAGGAACACCGGGGAGCTGTTTTTT. Protein: CASSVGGRNTGELFF.

This chain connects TRBV6-1 to TRBJ2-7; a possible D gene is TRBD2 (6 bases). The germline V and J ends were trimmed by 4 bases and 3 bases, with 10 bases remaining between them. The CDR3 extends over 13 amino acids. Germline V gene sequence: CDR1 MNHNS, CDR2 SASEGT. The CDR3 nucleotides read TGTGCCAGCAGTGGGCGGAGGGTCTACGAGCAGTACTTC. Its protein is CASSGRRVYEQYF.